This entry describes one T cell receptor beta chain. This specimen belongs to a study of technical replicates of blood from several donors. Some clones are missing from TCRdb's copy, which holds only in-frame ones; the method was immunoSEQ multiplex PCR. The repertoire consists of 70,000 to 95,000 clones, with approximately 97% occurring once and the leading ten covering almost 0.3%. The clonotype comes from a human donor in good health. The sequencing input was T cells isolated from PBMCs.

CDR3 region: CASSLIKSVADNLNTEAFF. The CDR3 DNA is TGTGCCAGCAGTTTAATTAAAAGCGTGGCAGATAACCTGAACACTGAAGCTTTCTTT. The chain couples TRBV28 to TRBJ1-1; D call uncertain. V was pared by 2 bases and J by 0 bases, with 22 bases between. The CDR3 spans 19 residues. Germline values: CDR1 MDHEN, CDR2 SYDVKM.